Listed below are T cell receptor beta chains from one sample, sequenced in a study of cytomegalovirus exposure and HLA in healthy donors. TCRdb's copy holds only in-frame clones and misses some; the assay was immunoSEQ multiplex PCR. Of some 96,000 clones listed, 50% to 80% are singletons. The source material was PBMCs. These receptors came from a man aged 55-75 years in good health and CMV-seronegative. Each CDR3 is given with its conserved first and last residue. D genes are given only for firm matches. The size entry is marked missing in some rows and otherwise reads once, few, many or a size class.

TRBJ2-1,.,TRBV5-1,TRBD2,CASSFSGRAENEQFF
TRBJ2-2,.,TRBV7-2,.,CASSSRGGSRNTGELFF
TRBJ1-4,.,TRBV6-5,.,CASSSMMTGLNEKLFF
TRBJ2-7,.,TRBV7-2,TRBD1,CASSPPGTGGNYEQYF
TRBJ1-4,.,TRBV29-1,.,CSALENANEKLFF
TRBJ1-1,.,TRBV11-3,.,CASSLVGTSEAFF
TRBJ1-5,once,TRBV5-1,.,CASGLEAGSPQPQHF
TRBJ2-7,.,TRBV5-4,.,CASSLGGVEYEQYF
TRBJ2-3,.,TRBV29-1,TRBD1,CSVGDSLLGTDTQYF
TRBJ2-7,.,TRBV29-1,TRBD1,CSVQGSSYEQYF
TRBJ1-5,.,TRBV5-5,.,CASSNYNNQPQHF
TRBJ1-5,.,TRBV15,TRBD1,CATSRDGQGGQPQHF
TRBJ1-6,few,TRBV5-1,.,CASSLGTPYNSPLHF
TRBJ2-1,.,TRBV5-1,.,CASSLEQLNEQFF
TRBJ2-1,.,TRBV14,.,CASSQDQFRGAYNEQFF
TRBJ1-2,.,TRBV18,.,CASSPETGDYGYTF
TRBJ2-2,few,TRBV27,TRBD1,CASSPKSWDRGTGELFF
TRBJ1-5,.,TRBV28,TRBD1,CASTPTGGWQPQHF
TRBJ2-7,.,TRBV4-2,TRBD2,CASSQGITAGAFTYEQYF
TRBJ2-7,few,TRBV5-1,TRBD1,CASSFTGTGYEQYF
TRBJ1-3,few,TRBV6-1,.,CASSVTHSGNTIYF
TRBJ2-3,.,TRBV11-3,.,CATEARGTDTQYF
TRBJ2-5,.,TRBV11-3,TRBD1,CASSRGDRVVGETQYF
TRBJ1-2,.,TRBV29-1,.,CSVDRRGYTF
TRBJ2-4,.,TRBV11-2,TRBD1,CASRIGTGGFGIQYF
TRBJ2-5,.,TRBV5-4,.,CASSLVTGSQETQYF
TRBJ1-2,.,TRBV14,.,CASSQDLVQTYGYTF
TRBJ1-2,.,TRBV18,TRBD1,CASSTLDRGLGYTF
TRBJ1-2,.,TRBV6-1,TRBD1,CASSHQQGANHGYTF
TRBJ2-2,.,TRBV7-9,TRBD1,CASSPGQGRPGELFF
TRBJ2-1,.,TRBV6-6,TRBD1,CASSFRDRANEQFF
TRBJ1-1,.,TRBV19,.,CASSIVDRRPNTEAFF
.,.,TRBV7-9,TRBD2,CASSLAEGLAAYEQYF
TRBJ2-5,few,TRBV5-1,.,CASSSAYQETQYF
TRBJ2-7,.,TRBV5-1,.,CASSLDNYEQYF
TRBJ1-1,few,TRBV5-4,.,CASSPPDSPKAFF
TRBJ2-1,.,TRBV27,TRBD2,CASRTSGMNNEQFF
TRBJ2-7,.,TRBV6-5,.,CASSYLDRLYEQYF
TRBJ2-7,.,TRBV18,.,CASSPPVGLSSYEQYF
TRBJ2-5,.,TRBV4-2,TRBD1,CASSQIDRGQETQYF
TRBJ2-7,.,TRBV18,.,CASSPHSSYEQYF
TRBJ1-1,.,TRBV10-2,.,CASSEWREDTEAFF
TRBJ1-1,.,TRBV11-2,.,CASSLGTGGFTEAFF
TRBJ2-1,.,TRBV5-4,TRBD2,CASSLIVGIAGLLYNEQFF
TRBJ2-5,.,TRBV18,TRBD1,CASSRTGQLETQYF
TRBJ2-1,few,TRBV7-3,TRBD1,CASSLIGQGVNNEQFF
TRBJ1-2,.,TRBV6-1,TRBD1,CASSEAGGYVWDRGYGYTF
TRBJ2-7,.,TRBV7-3,.,CASSQGADRSSYEQYF